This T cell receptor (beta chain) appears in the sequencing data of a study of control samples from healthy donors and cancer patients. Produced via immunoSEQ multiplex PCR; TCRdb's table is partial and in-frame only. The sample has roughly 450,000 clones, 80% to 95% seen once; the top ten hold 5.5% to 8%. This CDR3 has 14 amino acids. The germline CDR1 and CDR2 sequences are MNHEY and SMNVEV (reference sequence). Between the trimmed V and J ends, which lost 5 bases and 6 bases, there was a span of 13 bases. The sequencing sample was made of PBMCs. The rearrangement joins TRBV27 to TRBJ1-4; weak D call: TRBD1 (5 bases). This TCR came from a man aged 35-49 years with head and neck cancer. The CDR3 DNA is TGTGCCAGCAGTCCTAGCTGGGGACATGAAAAACTGTTTTTT. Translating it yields CASSPSWGHEKLFF.